These T cell receptor beta chains were read from a single sample in a study of T cell repertoires in cytomegalovirus infection. TCRdb reprocessed the reads via MiXCR and lists one record per CDR3 protein. Of hundreds of thousands of distinct CDR3 sequences in the sample, 30% to 40% were seen once. These TCRs are of unknown antigen specificity. The source material was cultured CD8+ T cells from PBMCs, sampled from culture after CMV antigen stimulation. These receptors were taken from a human donor in good health (CMV status not recorded). Some clones in this sample may be carry-over from other donors' samples. Both conserved end residues are trimmed from each CDR3.

J	V	length	CDR3
TRBJ1-5	TRBV5-1	12	ASSLSGSGKPQH
TRBJ2-3	TRBV7-2	10	ASSFEGVTQY
TRBJ1-5	TRBV6-6	10	ASRYSGQPQH
TRBJ2-1	TRBV6-5	13	ATKTYPGGNNEQF
TRBJ2-3	TRBV28	14	ASSLGVAGITDTQY
TRBJ2-1	TRBV7-9	13	ASSWRGGYYNEQF
TRBJ1-1	TRBV4-1	12	ASSHHGDTTEAF
TRBJ1-6	TRBV10-3	11	AISTGSNSPLH
TRBJ2-3	TRBV7-2	15	ASSLYPQMGPTDTQY
TRBJ2-3	TRBV27	15	ASSLSLGTGVSDTQY
TRBJ1-1	TRBV29-1	9	TFDRDTEAF
TRBJ1-1	TRBV29-1	10	SGGGGYTEAF
TRBJ2-4	TRBV7-2	13	ASSLIGGTKNIQY
TRBJ2-5	TRBV7-2	14	ASSLGLMGVGETQY
TRBJ2-1	TRBV6-2/TRBV6-3	13	ASFSGQGNYNEQF
TRBJ1-2	TRBV6-1	14	ASSGNNRAAFHGYT
TRBJ2-2	TRBV4-3	12	ASSQERVAGELF
TRBJ2-3	TRBV6-2/TRBV6-3	14	ASSFKRHIDTDTQY
TRBJ2-1	TRBV11-2	14	ASSSTGAGLYNEQF
TRBJ2-5	TRBV7-9	14	ASSQRNAGYQETQY
TRBJ2-1	TRBV10-3	17	AISEFGSGGDSSYNEQF
TRBJ2-3	TRBV27	14	ASSLARAGREDTQY
TRBJ1-5	TRBV12-3/TRBV12-4	11	ASSSGAWQPQH
TRBJ1-2	TRBV12-3/TRBV12-4	10	ASSFFSYGYT
TRBJ2-4	TRBV12-3/TRBV12-4	13	ASSQPDRGKNIQY
TRBJ2-1	TRBV28	14	ASSPIESGVYNEQF
TRBJ2-3	TRBV7-9	15	ASSLWDRTSSTDTQY
TRBJ2-1	TRBV11-2	13	ASSLYATGGNEQF
TRBJ1-1	TRBV7-3	15	ASSSPVRSELMPEAF
TRBJ2-5	TRBV6-6	10	ASRGAEETQY
TRBJ2-3	TRBV7-4	16	ASSSPEGEAGSTDTQY
TRBJ2-3	TRBV27	13	ASSLFSGVTDTQY
TRBJ2-7	TRBV6-1	12	ASRIHLFGGEQY
TRBJ2-5	TRBV6-5	12	ASTPLAGEETQY
TRBJ2-5	TRBV12-3/TRBV12-4	12	ASSDRDRAETQY
TRBJ1-5	TRBV6-8	13	ASSYSGRGNQPQH
TRBJ2-5	TRBV6-8	13	ASSREGRPQETQY
TRBJ2-3	TRBV6-6	13	ASSYLSGGTDTQY
TRBJ1-2	TRBV9	12	ASSPQEGVYGYT
TRBJ2-1	TRBV19	11	ASLDRGSDEQF
TRBJ2-1	TRBV11-3	10	ASSPAQPWEF
TRBJ2-5	TRBV10-3	13	AISETAPRGETQY
TRBJ1-1	TRBV4-1	15	ASSQEPPIRGGTEAF
TRBJ1-1	TRBV6-5	14	ASSYSTWGAYTEAF
TRBJ1-1	TRBV10-3	15	AISESLRGPRGTEAF
TRBJ1-1	TRBV7-4	14	ASSLELGTLRPEAF
TRBJ2-1	TRBV19	12	ASSIRGLPNEQF
TRBJ2-2	TRBV6-5	13	ASSYGQTPTGELF
TRBJ2-5	TRBV6-2/TRBV6-3	12	ASSYPSREETQY
TRBJ2-5	TRBV4-1	15	ASSHVFPPGLGETQY
TRBJ1-1	TRBV6-5	10	ASGTGTLEAF
TRBJ2-1	TRBV29-1	8	SVEYEMKF
TRBJ1-5	TRBV7-6	13	ASSLEGGAGQPQH
TRBJ2-1	TRBV7-8	17	ASSLDGGLAGGTYNEQF
TRBJ2-4	TRBV11-2	9	ASSPARVQY